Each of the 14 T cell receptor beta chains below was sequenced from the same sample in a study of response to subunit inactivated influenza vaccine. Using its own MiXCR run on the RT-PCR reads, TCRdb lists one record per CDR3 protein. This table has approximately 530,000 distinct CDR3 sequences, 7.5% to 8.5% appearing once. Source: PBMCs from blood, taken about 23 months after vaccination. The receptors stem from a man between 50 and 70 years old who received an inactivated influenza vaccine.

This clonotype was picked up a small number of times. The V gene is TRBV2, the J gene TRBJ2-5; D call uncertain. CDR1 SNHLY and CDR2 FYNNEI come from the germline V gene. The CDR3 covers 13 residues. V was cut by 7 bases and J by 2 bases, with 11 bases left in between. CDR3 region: CASMSPAQETQYF. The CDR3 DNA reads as TGTGCCAGCATGTCCCCTGCTCAAGAGACCCAGTACTTC.

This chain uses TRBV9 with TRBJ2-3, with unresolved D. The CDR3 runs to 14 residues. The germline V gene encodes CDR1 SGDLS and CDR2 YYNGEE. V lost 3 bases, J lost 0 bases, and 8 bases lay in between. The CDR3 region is CASSGGSSTDTQYF. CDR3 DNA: TGTGCCAGCAGCGGCGGTTCTAGCACAGATACGCAGTATTTT. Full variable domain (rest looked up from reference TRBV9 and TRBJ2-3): DSGVTQTPKHLITATGQRVTLRCSPRSGDLSVYWYQQSLDQGLQFLIQYYNGEERAKGNILERFSAQQFPDLHSELNLSSLELGDSALYFCASSGGSSTDTQYFGPGTRLTVL.

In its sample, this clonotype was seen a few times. CDR3 sequence (DNA): TGTGCCAGCAGCGCGACCGGGACAGGGGGCAGCGATGGCTACACCTTC. Encoded protein: CASSATGTGGSDGYTF. This sequence joins TRBV6-1 and TRBJ1-2; 12 bases match TRBD1. This CDR3 region has 16 residues. V lost 6 bases and J lost 6; bases outside the gene matches: 11. Germline V CDR1 and CDR2: MNHNS, SASEGT.

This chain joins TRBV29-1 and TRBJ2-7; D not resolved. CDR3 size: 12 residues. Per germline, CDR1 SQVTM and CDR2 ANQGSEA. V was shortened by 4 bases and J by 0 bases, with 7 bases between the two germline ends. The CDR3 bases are TGCAGCGTTGCGTCAGTCTCCTACGAGCAGTACTTC. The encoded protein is CSVASVSYEQYF.

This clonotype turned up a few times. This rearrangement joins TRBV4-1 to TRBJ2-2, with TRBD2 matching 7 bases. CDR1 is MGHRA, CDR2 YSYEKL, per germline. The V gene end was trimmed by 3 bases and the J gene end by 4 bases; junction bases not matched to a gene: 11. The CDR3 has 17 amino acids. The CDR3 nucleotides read TGCGCCAGCAGCCACCTAATAGCGGGTCTCTTCACCGGGGAGCTGTTTTTT. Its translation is CASSHLIAGLFTGELFF.

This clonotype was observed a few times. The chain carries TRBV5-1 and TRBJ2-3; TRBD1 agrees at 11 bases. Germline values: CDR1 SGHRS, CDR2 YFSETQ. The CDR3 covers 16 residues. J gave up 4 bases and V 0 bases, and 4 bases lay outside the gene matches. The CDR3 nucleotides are TGCGCCAGCAGCTTGGCGGGACAGGGGGTGGCAGATACGCAGTATTTT. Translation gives CASSLAGQGVADTQYF.

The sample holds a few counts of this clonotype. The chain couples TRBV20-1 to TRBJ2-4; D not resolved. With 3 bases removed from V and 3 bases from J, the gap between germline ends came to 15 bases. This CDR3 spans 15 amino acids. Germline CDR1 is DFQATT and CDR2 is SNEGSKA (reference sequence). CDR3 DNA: TGCAGTGCTAGCGTACCCGAGTTAGTCAAAAACATTCAGTACTTC. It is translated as CSASVPELVKNIQYF.

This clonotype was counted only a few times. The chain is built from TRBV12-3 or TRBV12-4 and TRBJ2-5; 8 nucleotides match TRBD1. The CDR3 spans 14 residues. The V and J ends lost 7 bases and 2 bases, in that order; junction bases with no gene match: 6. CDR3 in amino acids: CASTDRGKQETQYF. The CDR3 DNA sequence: TGTGCCAGCACCGACAGGGGAAAACAAGAGACCCAGTACTTC.

Written as DNA, the CDR3 is TGTGCCAGCAGAGGGGGGAACGGCCCGCAAAGGCAGCCCCAGCATTTT. Translated: CASRGGNGPQRQPQHF. The chain uses TRBV6-1 and TRBJ1-5, with D possibly matching TRBD1 (6 bases). Germline loops: CDR1 MNHNS, CDR2 SASEGT. V lost 6 bases and J lost 7, with 22 bases in between. The CDR3 is made up of 16 amino acids.

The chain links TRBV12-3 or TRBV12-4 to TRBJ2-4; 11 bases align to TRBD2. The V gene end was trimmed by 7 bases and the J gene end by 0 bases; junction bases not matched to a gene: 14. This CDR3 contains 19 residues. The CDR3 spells CASTNLRPSGGSAKNIQYF. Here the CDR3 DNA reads TGTGCCAGCACCAACCTTCGCCCTAGCGGGGGGTCAGCCAAAAACATTCAGTACTTC.

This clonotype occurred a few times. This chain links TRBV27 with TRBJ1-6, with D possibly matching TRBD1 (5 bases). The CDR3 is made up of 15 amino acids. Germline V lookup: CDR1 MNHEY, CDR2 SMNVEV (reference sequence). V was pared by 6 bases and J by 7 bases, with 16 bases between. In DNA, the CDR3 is TGTGCCAGCAGGACCAGCGGGACGGCGAATTCACCCCTCCACTTT. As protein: CASRTSGTANSPLHF.

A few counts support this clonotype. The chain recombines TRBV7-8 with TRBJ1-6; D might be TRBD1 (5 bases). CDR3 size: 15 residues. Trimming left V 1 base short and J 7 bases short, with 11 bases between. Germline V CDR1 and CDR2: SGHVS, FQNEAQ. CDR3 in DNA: TGTGCCAGCAGCTTAGGGGCAGGGTCGAATTCACCCCTCCACTTT. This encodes CASSLGAGSNSPLHF.

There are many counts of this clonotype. The CDR3 DNA follows: TGTGCCAGCAGCCCCGGACAGGGGGGTGAAAAACTGTTTTTT. Amino acid sequence: CASSPGQGGEKLFF. The J gene is TRBJ1-4, the V gene TRBV7-9; 10 bases line up with TRBD1. V gave up 5 bases and J gave up 7 bases; unmatched junction bases: 4. The CDR3 runs 14 residues. In germline, CDR1 is SEHNR, CDR2 FQNEAQ (reference sequence).

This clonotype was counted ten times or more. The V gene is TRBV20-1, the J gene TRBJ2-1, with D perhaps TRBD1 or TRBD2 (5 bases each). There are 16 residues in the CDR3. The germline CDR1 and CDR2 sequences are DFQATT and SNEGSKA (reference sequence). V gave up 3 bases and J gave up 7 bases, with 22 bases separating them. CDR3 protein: CSARYGAGGSANEQFF. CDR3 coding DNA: TGCAGTGCTAGGTACGGGGCAGGCGGTTCGGCTAATGAGCAGTTCTTC.